This T cell receptor beta chain was profiled in a study of T cell responses to AZD1222 COVID-19 vaccine. Using immunoSEQ multiplex PCR, the repertoire was profiled, and TCRdb retains in-frame clones only, with some absent. The sample gives 140,000 to 150,000 clones, roughly 92% of which show up once; over 1.5% is in the top ten. Findings of the study overall: Variant regions that are unmutated are reportedly the target of nearly half of spike-specific TCRs. Donors skewed white British and female; clonal diversity was possibly underestimated. Among AZD1222 vaccinees, only five or six were seropositive at baseline.

V dropped 5 bases and J dropped 0 bases, with 11 bases sitting between them. This CDR3 region has 15 residues. CDR1 is SGHAT, CDR2 FQNNGV, per germline. As for this clone: The target antigen is unknown.

The sequencing used peripheral blood, collected on day 0 of AZD1222 vaccination. The gene calls are TRBV11-2 and TRBJ2-1, with D hard to call. The TCR sequence derives from an adult in good health. CDR3 DNA: TGTGCCAGCAGCCGCCAAAAAGGCTCCTACAATGAGCAGTTCTTC. Protein product: CASSRQKGSYNEQFF.